These 32 T cell receptor beta chains share one sample of origin, sequenced in a study of shared clonotypes between healthy human individuals. Method: immunoSEQ multiplex PCR; TCRdb's copy keeps in-frame clones and lacks some. The table records 400,000 or so clones, about 96% of them present only once. The sample comprised memory CD8+ T cells sorted from blood. The subset here: CD45RO+ cells pooled with CCR7-negative TemRA cells. These receptors all stem from a man aged 25-40 years in good health.

The CDR3 protein is CAWTGLGGNEQFF. Here the CDR3 DNA reads TGTGCCTGGACGGGCCTGGGTGGGAATGAGCAGTTCTTC. This chain joins TRBV30 and TRBJ2-1; D is unresolved. Per germline, CDR1 GTSNPN and CDR2 SVGIG (reference sequence). The CDR3 covers 13 residues. Trimming stripped 4 bases from V and 7 bases from J, with 14 bases between.

This clone appeared a single time. This chain joins TRBV5-1 and TRBJ2-3, with TRBD2 identical over 12 bases. The V and J ends lost 4 bases and 1 base, in that order; junction bases with no gene match: 4. The CDR3 length is 16 residues. From germline, CDR1 is SGHRS and CDR2 YFSETQ. The CDR3 sequence is CASSPGLAGRTDTQYF. CDR3 sequence (DNA): TGCGCCAGCAGCCCCGGACTAGCGGGACGCACAGATACGCAGTATTTT.

V is TRBV10-1 and J is TRBJ2-3, with 11 bases aligning to TRBD2. CDR3 length equals 18 residues. Per the germline V gene, CDR1 is WNHNN and CDR2 is SYGVQD (reference sequence). The trim removed 0 bases at V and 4 bases at J, leaving 9 bases unmatched. The chain's CDR3 is CASSESTLAGGGADTQYF. CDR3 sequence (DNA): TGCGCCAGCAGTGAGTCGACTCTAGCGGGAGGAGGGGCAGATACGCAGTATTTT.

The chain joins TRBV7-3 to TRBJ2-4; D gene uncertain. With 2 bases removed from V and 9 bases from J, the gap between germline ends came to 11 bases. Germline lookup yields CDR1 SGHTA and CDR2 FQGTGA. The CDR3 spans 13 residues. CDR3 DNA: TGTGCCAGCAGCTTACTAAGAGATAGCATTCAGTACTTC. The encoded protein is CASSLLRDSIQYF.

This chain uses TRBV4-1 with TRBJ1-4, with D uncertain. The germline V and J ends were trimmed by 2 bases and 4 bases, with 8 bases remaining between them. The CDR3 runs to 14 residues. Germline CDR1 and CDR2: MGHRA and YSYEKL. The CDR3 is CASSQQQFNEKLFF. The CDR3 nucleotides are TGCGCCAGCAGCCAACAACAGTTTAATGAAAAACTGTTTTTT.

The chain is built from TRBV28 and TRBJ2-7; D may be TRBD1 or TRBD2 (7 bases each). The CDR3 has 14 amino acids. Trimming pared 5 bases from V and 1 base from J, leaving 12 bases between. CDR1 is MDHEN, CDR2 SYDVKM, per germline. The CDR3 DNA reads as TGTGCCAGCAGTCAGGGGGGGACTTCCTACGAGCAGTACTTC. Protein: CASSQGGTSYEQYF.

The chain is built from TRBV7-9 and TRBJ1-1; TRBD1 might be the D (6 bases). The CDR3 totals 15 residues. Germline CDR1 and CDR2: SEHNR and FQNEAQ (reference sequence). With 0 bases removed from V and 1 base from J, the gap between germline ends came to 9 bases. The CDR3 DNA is TGTGCCAGCAGCTTAGCGCTGGGGGCGAACACTGAAGCTTTCTTT. Its translation: CASSLALGANTEAFF.

The chain employs TRBV6-5 and TRBJ2-2, with TRBD2 matching 9 bases. Germline V gives CDR1 MNHEY, CDR2 SVGAGI. The CDR3 totals 16 residues. Unmatched junction bases numbered 3, after V lost 0 bases and J lost 4 bases. CDR3 region: CASSYSGTSSTGELFF. DNA for the CDR3: TGTGCCAGCAGTTACTCCGGGACTAGCAGCACCGGGGAGCTGTTTTTT.

The chain couples TRBV6-6 to TRBJ2-3, with TRBD1 matching 9 bases. Germline V gene sequence: CDR1 MNHNY, CDR2 SVGAGI (reference sequence). V dropped 6 bases and J dropped 1; count of bases not matched to a gene: 2. This CDR3 has 14 amino acids. CDR3 residues: CASRRTGGTDTQYF. CDR3 DNA: TGTGCCAGCAGGCGGACAGGGGGCACAGATACGCAGTATTTT.

J is TRBJ2-5 and V is TRBV1; the listed D gene, TRBD2, was not tested against the DNA. TRBV1 is annotated as a pseudogene. The CDR3 covers 12 residues. The DNA for the CDR3 is TGCACCGCTGGGAGGGGGATAGAGACCCAGTACTTC. Protein sequence: CTAGRGIETQYF.

The J gene is TRBJ1-6, the V gene TRBV18, with D perhaps TRBD1 (5 bases). This CDR3 has 14 residues. The germline CDR1 and CDR2 sequences are KGHSH and LQKENI. V lost 4 bases to trimming and J lost 5 bases, with 9 bases between them. CDR3 region: CASSHGTDNSPLHF. CDR3 DNA: TGTGCCAGCTCACACGGGACGGATAATTCACCCCTCCACTTT.

The rearrangement links TRBV11-1 to TRBJ2-1, with 9 bases matching TRBD2. The ends lost 4 bases at V and 6 bases at J; junction bases unmatched: 7. The CDR3 has 15 residues. The germline gives CDR1 SGHAT, CDR2 FQDESV (reference sequence). CDR3 DNA sequence: TGTGCCAGCAGCTATGCCCTAGCGGGGCCCAATGAGCAGTTCTTC. Translating it yields CASSYALAGPNEQFF. Together with reference TRBV11-1 and TRBJ2-1, the CDR3 gives the full variable domain: EAEVAQSPRYKITEKSQAVAFWCDPISGHATLYWYRQILGQGPELLVQFQDESVVDDSQLPKDRFSAERLKGVDSTLKIQPAELGDSAMYLCASSYALAGPNEQFFGPGTRLTVL.

V usage is TRBV5-1 and J usage is TRBJ2-5, with 7 nucleotides matching TRBD2. The CDR3 is made up of 16 amino acids. In germline, CDR1 is SGHRS, CDR2 YFSETQ. J was trimmed by 3 bases and V by 2 bases; bases with no gene match: 10. The CDR3 DNA sequence: TGCGCCAGCAGCTTTCTAGGCGGGAGCCTTAAAGAGACCCAGTACTTC. This sequence encodes CASSFLGGSLKETQYF.

This chain connects TRBV5-1 to TRBJ2-7; D may be TRBD2 (7 bases). This CDR3 contains 14 residues. V lost 4 bases, J lost 5 bases, and 16 bases lay in between. CDR1 is SGHRS, CDR2 YFSETQ, per germline. The CDR3 region has the DNA TGCGCCAGCAGCGTAAGGGGGGGCCCTGACGAGCAGTACTTC. It specifies CASSVRGGPDEQYF.

The chain couples TRBV5-4 to TRBJ2-2, with 7 bases lining up with TRBD2. The CDR3 runs 15 residues. Looked up from germline, CDR1 is SGHNT and CDR2 is YYREEE (reference sequence). V trimming: 1 base; J trimming: 1 base; junction bases outside the gene matches: 1. The CDR3 loop reads CASSLLAGNTGELFF. The CDR3 region has the DNA TGTGCCAGCAGCTTGTTAGCGGGGAACACCGGGGAGCTGTTTTTT.

The chain recombines TRBV28 with TRBJ2-6, with 7 bases matching TRBD1. After removal of 5 bases from V and 4 bases from J, the junction contained 5 bases not matched to a gene. CDR1 and CDR2 from the germline V gene are MDHEN and SYDVKM. The CDR3 is made up of 15 amino acids. The CDR3 sequence: CASSSDRAGANVLTF. CDR3 coding DNA: TGTGCCAGCAGTAGCGACAGGGCCGGGGCCAACGTCCTGACTTTC.

The V gene is TRBV4-2, the J gene TRBJ2-1, with 7 bases identical to TRBD2. Germline CDR1 and CDR2: LGHNA and YNFKEQ. The J segment lost 3 bases and the V segment lost 0 bases, leaving 5 bases of the junction unmatched. This CDR3 has 16 amino acids. DNA for the CDR3: TGTGCCAGCAGCCAAGATCCTGCGGGAGTCTACAATGAGCAGTTCTTC. Translation gives CASSQDPAGVYNEQFF.

The chain recombines TRBV28 with TRBJ2-3; perhaps TRBD2 as D (5 bases). V was pared by 6 bases and J by 5 bases, with 6 bases between. This CDR3 spans 11 amino acids. CDR1 MDHEN and CDR2 SYDVKM come from the germline V gene. The CDR3 loop is CASRGRDTQYF. The CDR3 nucleotides are TGTGCCAGCAGGGGGAGAGATACGCAGTATTTT.

This chain links TRBV6-5 with TRBJ1-2, with D possibly being TRBD1 (5 bases). The CDR3 sequence is 15 residues long. Germline CDR1 MNHEY, CDR2 SVGAGI. Trimming took 9 bases from V and 0 from J, leaving 17 bases between them. The CDR3 is CASSLLVGANYGYTF. Written as DNA, the CDR3 is TGTGCCAGTTCCTTACTCGTGGGGGCTAACTATGGCTACACCTTC.

V gene TRBV19 combines with J gene TRBJ1-1, with 8 bases aligning to TRBD1. CDR1 and CDR2 from the germline V gene are LNHDA and SQIVND (reference sequence). The V and J ends lost 7 bases and 10 bases, in that order; junction bases with no gene match: 20. This CDR3 has 16 amino acids. Written as DNA, the CDR3 is TGTGCCAGTACTCGCGAGGACAGGGCCGGGTGGTTGCGAGCTTTCTTT. It yields the protein CASTREDRAGWLRAFF.

This clone showed up just once. The chain joins TRBV28 to TRBJ2-7; D unclear. V was cut by 3 bases and J by 2 bases, with 8 bases left in between. Germline lookup yields CDR1 MDHEN and CDR2 SYDVKM. This CDR3 has 13 residues. In DNA form, the CDR3 reads TGTGCCAGCAGTTTTTATATTCCCTACGAGCAGTACTTC. Amino acid sequence: CASSFYIPYEQYF.

The genes are TRBV10-3 and TRBJ2-7, with D possibly being TRBD1 (6 bases). The CDR3 runs to 13 residues. Germline loops: CDR1 ENHRY, CDR2 SYGVKD. The V and J ends lost 6 bases and 1 base respectively, with 10 bases between them. The CDR3 loop reads CAISRDISYEQYF. CDR3 bases: TGTGCCATCAGCCGGGACATATCCTACGAGCAGTACTTC.

With respect to this clone: Other DNA sequences in this sample translate to the same CDR3. This chain links TRBV20-1 with TRBJ2-1; D is unclear. This CDR3 spans 11 amino acids. The V end lost 1 base, the J end lost 7 bases, and 5 bases lay between the germline ends. Looked up from germline, CDR1 is DFQATT and CDR2 is SNEGSKA (reference sequence). The CDR3 region is CSARAGNEQFF. For the CDR3, the DNA is TGCAGTGCTAGAGCCGGGAATGAGCAGTTCTTC.

The count of this clone is one. V is TRBV6-5 and J is TRBJ2-7; D unclear. The CDR3 length is 14 residues. Germline assignment: CDR1 MNHEY and CDR2 SVGAGI. The V end lost 5 bases, the J end lost 1 base, and 12 bases lay between the germline ends. The CDR3 spells CASSQTDGSYEQYF. Written as DNA, the CDR3 is TGTGCCAGCAGTCAGACGGACGGATCCTACGAGCAGTACTTC.

The V gene is TRBV10-1, the J gene TRBJ1-5; D gene unclear. The V gene's germline CDR1 is WNHNN and CDR2 SYGVQD (reference sequence). There are 13 residues in the CDR3. With 9 bases removed from V and 6 bases from J, the gap between germline ends came to 15 bases. CDR3 nucleotide sequence: TGCGCCAGACCTAGAGTTCCGCCTCAGCCCCAGCATTTT. Its translation is CARPRVPPQPQHF.

The rearrangement uses TRBV5-1 and TRBJ1-1, with a tentative D call TRBD1 (6 bases). Germline loops: CDR1 SGHRS, CDR2 YFSETQ. This CDR3 contains 15 residues. Trimming took off 6 bases at V and 5 bases at J, with 20 bases between the two ends. The CDR3 protein is CASNPIPQGRTEAFF. The CDR3 DNA reads TGCGCCAGCAACCCCATCCCACAGGGAAGGACTGAAGCTTTCTTT.

The chain employs TRBV6-1 and TRBJ2-3, with 7 bases identical to TRBD1. V dropped 8 bases and J dropped 3; count of bases not matched to a gene: 5. Germline CDR1 and CDR2: MNHNS and SASEGT. The CDR3 length is 13 residues. CDR3 DNA sequence: TGTGCCAGCGATAGGACAGGTACAGATACGCAGTATTTT. This translates into CASDRTGTDTQYF.

The chain has TRBV27 and TRBJ1-2, with TRBD1 matching 7 bases. Per germline, CDR1 MNHEY and CDR2 SMNVEV (reference sequence). This CDR3 contains 15 residues. V trimming: 5 bases; J trimming: 8 bases; junction bases outside the gene matches: 14. CDR3 bases: TGTGCCAGCAGTCCCAGGGGGGGACCCGGGAGGGGCTACACCTTC. Translating it yields CASSPRGGPGRGYTF.

The CDR3 nucleotides are TGCGCCAGCACTAAACCTACGGGCGGGAGGCTCTACGAGCAGTACTTC. It is translated as CASTKPTGGRLYEQYF. The V call is TRBV5-1, the J call TRBJ2-7, with 8 bases identical to TRBD2. The CDR3 extends over 16 amino acids. Germline V gene lookup returns CDR1 SGHRS and CDR2 YFSETQ. J lost 3 bases, V lost 6 bases, and 14 bases had no gene match.

Remarks on this clone: Because the CDR3's place on the DNA is in doubt, the DNA is left out and the CDR3 is given as listed by TCRdb. V is TRBV2 and J is TRBJ2-7; TRBD1 is the table's D call and was not checked against the DNA. Germline-derived CDR1 and CDR2 are SNHLY and FYNNEI. Including both end residues, the CDR3 is 12 amino acids long. CDR3 region: CASRVGQGTKYF.

This sequence joins TRBV18 and TRBJ2-7, with D maybe TRBD2 (6 bases). The length of the CDR3 is 13 residues. V was cut by 1 base and J by 3 bases, with 7 bases left in between. CDR1 KGHSH and CDR2 LQKENI come from the germline V gene. CDR3 DNA: TGTGCCAGCTCACCACGGCGGGACTACGAGCAGTACTTC. This sequence encodes CASSPRRDYEQYF. Drawing the rest from reference TRBV18 and TRBJ2-7, the complete variable domain is NAGVMQNPRHLVRRRGQEARLRCSPMKGHSHVYWYRQLPEEGLKFMVYLQKENIIDESGMPKERFSAEFPKEGPSILRIQQVVRGDSAAYFCASSPRRDYEQYFGPGTRLTVT.

The chain uses TRBV4-1 and TRBJ2-3; D might be TRBD2 (5 bases). CDR1 and CDR2 (germline): MGHRA, YSYEKL. The CDR3 has 17 residues. Trimming took off 1 base at V and 1 base at J, with 15 bases between the two ends. CDR3 sequence reads: CASSQGLDYDGTDTQYF. DNA for the CDR3: TGCGCCAGCAGCCAAGGTCTCGACTACGACGGCACAGATACGCAGTATTTT.